This TCR beta chain comes out of a study of blood T cells in healthy people across ages. Germline values: CDR1 DFQATT, CDR2 SNEGSKA (reference sequence). This CDR3 spans 16 amino acids. After removal of 0 bases from V and 4 bases from J, the junction contained 8 bases not matched to a gene. Staff drew roughly 10 milliliters of peripheral blood from each donor. Alongside a J-beta primer mix, a sample-barcoded 5' primer served in a second PCR lasting about 7 to 12 cycles. Each of the cDNA molecules was tagged by a template-switch adaptor with 12 random nucleotides. TCRdb re-analysed the 5' RACE reads in MiXCR, keeping a single row per CDR3 protein. The data hold around 990,000 distinct CDR3 sequences, with under 40% observed a single time.

The sequence was collected from a man aged 18 to 35 in good health. Specimen: blood. This chain links TRBV20-1 with TRBJ2-1; 8 bases are a match to TRBD2. The CDR3 DNA follows: TGCAGTGCTAGAGATTCCGGCGGGGGGAATTACAATGAGCAGTTCTTC. Translation gives CSARDSGGGNYNEQFF.